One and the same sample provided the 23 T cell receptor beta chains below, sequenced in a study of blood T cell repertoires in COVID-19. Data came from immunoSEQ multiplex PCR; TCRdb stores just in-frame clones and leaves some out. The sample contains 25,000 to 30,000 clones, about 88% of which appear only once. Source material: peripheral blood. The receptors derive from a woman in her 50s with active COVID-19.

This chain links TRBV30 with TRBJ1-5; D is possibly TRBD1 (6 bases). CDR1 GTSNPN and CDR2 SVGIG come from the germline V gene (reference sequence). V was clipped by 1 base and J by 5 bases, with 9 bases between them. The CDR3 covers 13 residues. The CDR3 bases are TGTGCCTGGAGTGAACAGGGATATCAGCCCCAGCATTTT. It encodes CAWSEQGYQPQHF.

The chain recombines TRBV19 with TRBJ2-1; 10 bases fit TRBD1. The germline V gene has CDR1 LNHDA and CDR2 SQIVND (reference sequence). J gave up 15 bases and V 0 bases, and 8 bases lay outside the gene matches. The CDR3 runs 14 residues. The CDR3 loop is CASSIEPGTGAMFF. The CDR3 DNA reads TGTGCCAGTAGTATAGAACCAGGGACAGGGGCAATGTTCTTC.

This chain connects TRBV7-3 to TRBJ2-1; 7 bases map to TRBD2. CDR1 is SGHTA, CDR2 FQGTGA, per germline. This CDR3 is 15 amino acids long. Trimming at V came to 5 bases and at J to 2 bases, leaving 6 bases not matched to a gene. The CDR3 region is CASSAGVETYNEQFF. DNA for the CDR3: TGTGCCAGCAGCGCGGGAGTTGAGACCTACAATGAGCAGTTCTTC.

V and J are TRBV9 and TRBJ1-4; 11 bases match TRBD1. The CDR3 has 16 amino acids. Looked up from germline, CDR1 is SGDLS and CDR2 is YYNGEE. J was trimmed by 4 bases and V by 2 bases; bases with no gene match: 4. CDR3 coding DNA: TGTGCCAGCAGCGTCGGACAGGGGGCTAATAATGAAAAACTGTTTTTT. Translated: CASSVGQGANNEKLFF.

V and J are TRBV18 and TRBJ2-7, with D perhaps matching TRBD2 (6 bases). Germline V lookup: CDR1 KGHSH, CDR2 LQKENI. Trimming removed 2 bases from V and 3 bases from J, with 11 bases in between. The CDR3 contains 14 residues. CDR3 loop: CASSPVRGGYEQYF. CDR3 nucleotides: TGTGCCAGCTCACCAGTCCGGGGAGGCTACGAGCAGTACTTC.

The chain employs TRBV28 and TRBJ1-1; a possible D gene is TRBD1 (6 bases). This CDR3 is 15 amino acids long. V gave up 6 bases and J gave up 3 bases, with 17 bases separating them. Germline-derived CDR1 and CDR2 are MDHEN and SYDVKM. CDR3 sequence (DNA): TGTGCCAGCAGGCTTACGGGGGGCGCTTACACTGAAGCTTTCTTT. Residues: CASRLTGGAYTEAFF.

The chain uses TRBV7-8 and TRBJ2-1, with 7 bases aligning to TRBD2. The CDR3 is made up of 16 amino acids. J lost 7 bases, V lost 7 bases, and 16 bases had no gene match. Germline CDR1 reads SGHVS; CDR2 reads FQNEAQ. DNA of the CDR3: TGTGCCAGCATCCCTTCGGGAGGTATCAGATTGAATGAGCAGTTCTTC. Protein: CASIPSGGIRLNEQFF.

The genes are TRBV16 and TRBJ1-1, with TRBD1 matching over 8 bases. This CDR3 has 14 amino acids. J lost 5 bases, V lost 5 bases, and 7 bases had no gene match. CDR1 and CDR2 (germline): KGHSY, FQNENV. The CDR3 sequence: CASSSGQGPTEAFF. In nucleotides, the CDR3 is TGTGCCAGCAGCTCAGGACAGGGACCGACTGAAGCTTTCTTT.

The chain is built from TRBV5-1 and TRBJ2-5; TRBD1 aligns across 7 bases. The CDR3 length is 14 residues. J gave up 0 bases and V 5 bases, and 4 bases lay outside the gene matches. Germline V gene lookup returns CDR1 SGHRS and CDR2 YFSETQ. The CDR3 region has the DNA TGCGCCAGCAGGGGGACAGTTAACCAAGAGACCCAGTACTTC. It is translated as CASRGTVNQETQYF.

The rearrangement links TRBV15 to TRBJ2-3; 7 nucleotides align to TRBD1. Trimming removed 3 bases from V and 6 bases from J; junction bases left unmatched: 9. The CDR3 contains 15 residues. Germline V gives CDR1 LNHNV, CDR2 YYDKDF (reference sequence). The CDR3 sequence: CATSSRDRSSDTQYF. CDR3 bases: TGTGCCACCAGCAGCCGGGACAGATCCTCTGATACGCAGTATTTT.

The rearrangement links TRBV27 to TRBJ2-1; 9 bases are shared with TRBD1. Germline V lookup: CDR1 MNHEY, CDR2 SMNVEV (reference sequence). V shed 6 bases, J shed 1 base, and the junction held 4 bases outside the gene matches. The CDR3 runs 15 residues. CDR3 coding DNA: TGTGCCAGCAGGGCCGGACAGGGGTCCTACAATGAGCAGTTCTTC. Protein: CASRAGQGSYNEQFF.

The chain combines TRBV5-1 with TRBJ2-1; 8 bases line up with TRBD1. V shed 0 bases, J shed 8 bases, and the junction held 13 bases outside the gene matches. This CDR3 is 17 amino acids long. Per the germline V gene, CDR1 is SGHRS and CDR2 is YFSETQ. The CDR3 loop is CASSLEQGAPIWDEQFF. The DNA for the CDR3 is TGCGCCAGCAGCTTGGAGCAGGGGGCCCCAATTTGGGATGAGCAGTTCTTC.

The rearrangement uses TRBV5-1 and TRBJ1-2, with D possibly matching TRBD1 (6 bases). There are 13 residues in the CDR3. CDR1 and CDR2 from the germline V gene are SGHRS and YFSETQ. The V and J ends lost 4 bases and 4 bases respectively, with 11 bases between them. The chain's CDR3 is CASSADRPYGYTF. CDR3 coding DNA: TGCGCCAGCAGCGCTGACAGGCCCTATGGCTACACCTTC.

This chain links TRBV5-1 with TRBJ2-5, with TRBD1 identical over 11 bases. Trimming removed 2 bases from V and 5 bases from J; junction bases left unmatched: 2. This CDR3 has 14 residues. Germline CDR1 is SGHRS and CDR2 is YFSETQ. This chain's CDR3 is CASSLGTGGETQYF. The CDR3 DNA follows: TGCGCCAGCAGCTTAGGGACAGGGGGGGAGACCCAGTACTTC.

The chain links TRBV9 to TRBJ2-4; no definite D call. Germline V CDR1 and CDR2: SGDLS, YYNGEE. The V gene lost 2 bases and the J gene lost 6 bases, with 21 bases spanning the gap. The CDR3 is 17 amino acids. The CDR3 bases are TGTGCCAGCAGCGTCGCCTCTTTGAAGTCGAGGAGAAACATTCAGTACTTC. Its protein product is CASSVASLKSRRNIQYF.

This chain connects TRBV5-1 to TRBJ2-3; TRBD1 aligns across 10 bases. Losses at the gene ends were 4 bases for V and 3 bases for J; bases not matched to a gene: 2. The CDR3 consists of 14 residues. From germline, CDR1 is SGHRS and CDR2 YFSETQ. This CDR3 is CASSGQGGTDTQYF. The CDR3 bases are TGCGCCAGCAGCGGACAGGGGGGTACAGATACGCAGTATTTT. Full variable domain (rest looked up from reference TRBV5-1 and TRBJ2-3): KAGVTQTPRYLIKTRGQQVTLSCSPISGHRSVSWYQQTPGQGLQFLFEYFSETQRNKGNFPGRFSGRQFSNSRSEMNVSTLELGDSALYLCASSGQGGTDTQYFGPGTRLTVL.

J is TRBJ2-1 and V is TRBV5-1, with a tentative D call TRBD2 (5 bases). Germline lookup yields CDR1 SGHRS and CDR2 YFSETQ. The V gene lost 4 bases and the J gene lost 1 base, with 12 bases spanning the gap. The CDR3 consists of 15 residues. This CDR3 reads CASSQAGDSYNEQFF. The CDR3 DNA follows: TGCGCCAGCAGCCAGGCCGGGGATTCCTACAATGAGCAGTTCTTC.

DNA for the CDR3: TGTGCCAGCAGTTTATATCGACAGGCCTACGAGCAGTACTTC. It translates to CASSLYRQAYEQYF. The genes are TRBV28 and TRBJ2-7; a weak D match, TRBD1 (6 bases). Trimming took 1 base from V and 2 from J, leaving 9 bases between them. The CDR3 contains 14 residues. Germline V lookup: CDR1 MDHEN, CDR2 SYDVKM.

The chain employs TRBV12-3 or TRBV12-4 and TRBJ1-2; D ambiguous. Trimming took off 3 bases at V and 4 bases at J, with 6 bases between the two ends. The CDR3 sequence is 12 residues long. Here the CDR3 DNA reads TGTGCCAGCAGTTTCAGGTTCTATGGCTACACCTTC. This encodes CASSFRFYGYTF.

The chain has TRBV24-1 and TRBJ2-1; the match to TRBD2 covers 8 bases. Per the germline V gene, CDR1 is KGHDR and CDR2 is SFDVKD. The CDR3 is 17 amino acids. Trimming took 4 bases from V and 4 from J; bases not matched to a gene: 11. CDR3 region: CATSDHRLALSYNEQFF. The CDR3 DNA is TGTGCCACCAGTGACCACCGACTAGCGTTGTCTTACAATGAGCAGTTCTTC.

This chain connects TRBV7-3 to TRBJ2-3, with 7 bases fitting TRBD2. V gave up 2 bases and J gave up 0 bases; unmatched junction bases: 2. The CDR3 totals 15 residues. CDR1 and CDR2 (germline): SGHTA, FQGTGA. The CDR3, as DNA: TGTGCCAGCAGCTTAGCGGGAGATAGCACAGATACGCAGTATTTT. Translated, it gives CASSLAGDSTDTQYF.

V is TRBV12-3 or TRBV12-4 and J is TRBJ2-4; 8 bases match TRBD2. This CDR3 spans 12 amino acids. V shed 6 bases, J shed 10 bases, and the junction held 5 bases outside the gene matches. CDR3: CASSRLALIQYF. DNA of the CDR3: TGTGCCAGCAGCCGACTAGCGCTTATTCAGTACTTC.

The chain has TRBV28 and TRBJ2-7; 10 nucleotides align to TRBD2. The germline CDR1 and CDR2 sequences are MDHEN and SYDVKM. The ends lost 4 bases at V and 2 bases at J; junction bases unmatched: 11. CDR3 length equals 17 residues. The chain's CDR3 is CASSSPRGTSVTYEQYF. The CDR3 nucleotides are TGTGCCAGCAGTTCTCCACGCGGGACTAGCGTGACCTACGAGCAGTACTTC.